This TCR beta chain was obtained from a study of blood T cells in healthy people across ages. This clonotype showed up just a few times. The CDR3 sequence is 15 residues long. The V and J ends lost 4 bases and 6 bases respectively, with 18 bases between them. The V gene's germline CDR1 is MNHEY and CDR2 SVGAGI. It was with a sample-barcoded 5' primer and a J-beta primer mix that a second PCR of roughly 7 to 12 cycles was run. TCRdb called the 5' RACE reads again in MiXCR, with one record for every CDR3 protein. The sample has roughly 1.5 million distinct CDR3 sequences; roughly 43% are singletons. Sequencing was done on a sample of blood. The chain uses TRBV6-5 and TRBJ1-2; D gene ambiguous. This TCR was recovered from a woman between 18 and 29 years old in good health. DNA of the CDR3: TGTGCCAGCAGTTTAGGTCTTCTGACCGGCCATGGCTACACCTTC. It codes for CASSLGLLTGHGYTF.